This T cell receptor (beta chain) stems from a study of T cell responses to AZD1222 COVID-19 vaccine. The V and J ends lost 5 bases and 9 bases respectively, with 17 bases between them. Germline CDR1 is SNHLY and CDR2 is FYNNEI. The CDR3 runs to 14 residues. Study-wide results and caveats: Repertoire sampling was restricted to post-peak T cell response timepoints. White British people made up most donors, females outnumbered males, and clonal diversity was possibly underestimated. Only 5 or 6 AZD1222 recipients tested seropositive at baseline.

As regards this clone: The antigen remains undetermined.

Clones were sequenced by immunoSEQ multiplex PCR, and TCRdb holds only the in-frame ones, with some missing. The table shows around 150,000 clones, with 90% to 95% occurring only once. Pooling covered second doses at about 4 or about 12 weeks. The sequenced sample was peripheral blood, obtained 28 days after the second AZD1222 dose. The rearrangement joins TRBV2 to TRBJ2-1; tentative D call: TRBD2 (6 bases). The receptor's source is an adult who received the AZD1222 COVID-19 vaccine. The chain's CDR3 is CASSPMAGRTEQFF. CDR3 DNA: TGTGCCAGCAGTCCCATGGCGGGAAGGACTGAGCAGTTCTTC.